Below, one TCR beta chain is given with its context. Its antigen is undetermined. These data originate in a study of cytomegalovirus exposure and HLA in healthy donors. Findings and limits, study-wide: A later analysis showed that HLA-associated TCR beta chains had undergone more clonal expansion than equally common others. CMV serostatus was the sole immune exposure information available. In a later analysis, DRB1 alleles had the most associated TCRs; HLA-C alleles the fewest.

The CDR3 length is 14 residues. Per the germline V gene, CDR1 is LGHNA and CDR2 is YNFKEQ. 60 Vbeta and 13 Jbeta primers were used in PCR. As originally analysed: Later reanalysis found around 74 million unique TCR beta chains, around 11 million of them shared. Assay: immunoSEQ multiplex PCR; the TCRdb copy retains only in-frame clones and omits some. That table furnishes V, J and clone size, whereas the DNA furnished D and trimming. The data contain 130,000 or so clones, just under 80% of them singletons. The material sequenced was PBMCs. V usage is TRBV4-2 and J usage is TRBJ2-5; D call uncertain. The end of the DNA is better explained by TRBJ2-7, so the J call may be wrong. This clonotype originated in a male donor in good health and CMV-seronegative. The CDR3 DNA reads as TGTGCCAGCAGCCAAGGAGGCCCCACCTACGAGCAGTACTTC. It encodes CASSQGGPTYEQYF.